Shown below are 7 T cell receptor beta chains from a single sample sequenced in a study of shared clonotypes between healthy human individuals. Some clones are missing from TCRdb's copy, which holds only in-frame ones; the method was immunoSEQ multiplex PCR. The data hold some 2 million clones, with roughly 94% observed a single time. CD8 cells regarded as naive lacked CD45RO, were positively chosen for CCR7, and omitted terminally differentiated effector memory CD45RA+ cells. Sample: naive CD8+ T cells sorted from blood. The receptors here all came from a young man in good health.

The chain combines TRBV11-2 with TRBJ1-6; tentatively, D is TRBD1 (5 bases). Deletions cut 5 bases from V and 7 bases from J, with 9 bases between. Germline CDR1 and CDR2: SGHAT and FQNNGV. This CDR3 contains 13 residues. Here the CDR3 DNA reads TGTGCCAGCAGCCCATACAGGAATTCACCCCTCCACTTT. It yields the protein CASSPYRNSPLHF. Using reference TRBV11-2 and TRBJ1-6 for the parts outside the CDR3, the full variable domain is EAGVAQSPRYKIIEKRQSVAFWCNPISGHATLYWYQQILGQGPKLLIQFQNNGVVDDSQLPKDRFSAERLKGVDSTLKIQPAKLEDSAVYLCASSPYRNSPLHFGNGTRLTVT.

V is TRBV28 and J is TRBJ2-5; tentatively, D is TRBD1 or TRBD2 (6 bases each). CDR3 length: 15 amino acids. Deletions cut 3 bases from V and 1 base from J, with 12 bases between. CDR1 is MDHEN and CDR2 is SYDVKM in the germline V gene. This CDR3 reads CASSFVGGLQETQYF. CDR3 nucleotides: TGTGCCAGCAGTTTCGTGGGGGGCCTCCAAGAGACCCAGTACTTC.

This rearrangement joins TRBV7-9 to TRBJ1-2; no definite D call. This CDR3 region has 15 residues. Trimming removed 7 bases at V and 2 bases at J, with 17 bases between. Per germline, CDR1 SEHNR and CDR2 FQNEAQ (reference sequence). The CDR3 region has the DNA TGTGCCAGCACCAACCTGACGGCCGCCAACTATGGCTACACCTTC. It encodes CASTNLTAANYGYTF. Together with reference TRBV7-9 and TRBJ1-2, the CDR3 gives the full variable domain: DTGVSQNPRHKITKRGQNVTFRCDPISEHNRLYWYRQTLGQGPEFLTYFQNEAQLEKSRLLSDRFSAERPKGSFSTLEIQRTEQGDSAMYLCASTNLTAANYGYTFGSGTRLTVV.

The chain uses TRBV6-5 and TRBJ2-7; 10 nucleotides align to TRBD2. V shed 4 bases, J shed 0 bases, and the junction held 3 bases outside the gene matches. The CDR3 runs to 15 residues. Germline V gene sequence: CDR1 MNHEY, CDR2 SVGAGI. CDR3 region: CASSLLAGSSYEQYF. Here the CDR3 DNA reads TGTGCCAGCAGTTTACTAGCGGGGAGCTCCTACGAGCAGTACTTC.

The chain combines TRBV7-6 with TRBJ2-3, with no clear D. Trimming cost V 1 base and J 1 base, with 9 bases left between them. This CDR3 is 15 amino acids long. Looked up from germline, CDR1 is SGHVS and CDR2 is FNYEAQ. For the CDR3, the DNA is TGTGCCAGCAGCTTAGGGGGATTCGGCACAGATACGCAGTATTTT. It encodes CASSLGGFGTDTQYF. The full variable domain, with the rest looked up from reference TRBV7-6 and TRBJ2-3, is GAGVSQSPRYKVTKRGQDVALRCDPISGHVSLYWYRQALGQGPEFLTYFNYEAQQDKSGLPNDRFSAERPEGSISTLTIQRTEQRDSAMYRCASSLGGFGTDTQYFGPGTRLTVL.

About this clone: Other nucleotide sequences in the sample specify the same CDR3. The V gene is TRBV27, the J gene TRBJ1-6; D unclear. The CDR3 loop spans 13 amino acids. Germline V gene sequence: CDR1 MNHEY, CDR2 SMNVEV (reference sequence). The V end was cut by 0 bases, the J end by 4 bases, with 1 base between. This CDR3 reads CASSLSYNSPLHF. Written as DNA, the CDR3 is TGTGCCAGCAGTTTATCGTATAATTCACCCCTCCACTTT.

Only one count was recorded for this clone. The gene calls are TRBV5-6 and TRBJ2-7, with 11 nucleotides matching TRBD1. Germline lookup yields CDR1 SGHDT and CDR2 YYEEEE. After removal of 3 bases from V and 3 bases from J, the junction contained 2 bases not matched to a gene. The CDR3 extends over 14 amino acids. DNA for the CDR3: TGTGCCAGCAGCTGGGACAGGGGGTTCTACGAGCAGTACTTC. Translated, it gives CASSWDRGFYEQYF.